This entry describes one T cell receptor (beta chain). Its antigen is not known. This entry belongs to a study of long-term antiretroviral therapy in people with HIV. Study-wide points: Within the repertoire, clones expanded before ART were dominant at all time points.

The V gene's germline CDR1 is SGDLS and CDR2 YYNGEE. V lost 4 bases to trimming and J lost 4 bases, with 20 bases between them. This CDR3 has 16 residues. At the survey level, the v3.0 immunoSEQ assay was run. For every sample, sequencing targeted roughly 35,000-55,000 T-cell genomes. Here immunoSEQ multiplex PCR was the method, and the copy in TCRdb shows in-frame clones only, minus some. The data contain some 26,000 clones, approximately 85% of them seen just once; the ten biggest clones take up 12% to 15%. Treatment of all HIV participants took place in the United States. The material sequenced was unsorted PBMCs, taken 2.9 years after starting antiretroviral therapy. The chain links TRBV9 to TRBJ1-1; D is perhaps TRBD1 (5 bases). The sequence derives from a man aged 50 to 60 with HIV. This CDR3 reads CASSRVGRGVGTEAFF. The CDR3 DNA reads TGTGCCAGCAGCAGGGTGGGGCGGGGTGTGGGCACTGAAGCTTTCTTT.